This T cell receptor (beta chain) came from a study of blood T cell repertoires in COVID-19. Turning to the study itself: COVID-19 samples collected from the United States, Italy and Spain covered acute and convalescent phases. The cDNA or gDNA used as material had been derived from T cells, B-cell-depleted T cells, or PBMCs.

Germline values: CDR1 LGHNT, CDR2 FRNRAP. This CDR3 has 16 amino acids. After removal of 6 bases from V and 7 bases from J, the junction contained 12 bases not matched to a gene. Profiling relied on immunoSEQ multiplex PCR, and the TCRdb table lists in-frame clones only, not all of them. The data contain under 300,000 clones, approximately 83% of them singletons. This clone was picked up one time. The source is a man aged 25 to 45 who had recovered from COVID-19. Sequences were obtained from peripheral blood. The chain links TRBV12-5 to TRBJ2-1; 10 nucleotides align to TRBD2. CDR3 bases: TGTGCTAGTGGGGAAACTCGCTTAGCGGGGGGAAATGAGCAGTTCTTC. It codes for CASGETRLAGGNEQFF.